Below are 20 T cell receptor beta chains sequenced from a single sample in a study of blood T cell repertoires in COVID-19 (dated by TCRdb to the early 2020s). Library generation was performed with the immunoSEQ multiplex PCR assay. TCRdb limited this immuneACCESS table to in-frame rearrangements with V and J called. A share of clones is missing; checked studies link under half to unresolved V genes, and the rest is unexplained. This sample comprises under 500,000 clones, roughly 91% of them detected only once. The ten largest clones capture around 4.5% of the sample. The sequenced sample was peripheral blood. The receptor source for this set is a woman under 40 with acute or convalescent COVID-19.

This chain joins TRBV29-1 and TRBJ1-2; maybe TRBD1 (5 bases). Germline V lookup: CDR1 SQVTM, CDR2 ANQGSEA. The V end lost 6 bases, the J end lost 6 bases, and 14 bases lay between the germline ends. The CDR3 is 12 residues long. CDR3 sequence (DNA): TGCAGCGTCCAGGGAATTTTTGATGGCTACACCTTC. It codes for CSVQGIFDGYTF.

The V call is TRBV24-1, the J call TRBJ1-5; TRBD1 might be the D (6 bases). This CDR3 contains 13 residues. The germline gives CDR1 KGHDR, CDR2 SFDVKD. The ends were cut back, 3 bases at V and 7 bases at J, with 9 bases in the middle. CDR3 residues: CATSDQQGQPQHF. The CDR3 coding sequence is TGTGCCACCAGTGATCAACAGGGCCAGCCCCAGCATTTT.

This chain joins TRBV10-3 and TRBJ1-4, with D possibly TRBD1 on 5 matching bases. Trimming took 2 bases from V and 5 from J, leaving 9 bases between them. Germline V lookup: CDR1 ENHRY, CDR2 SYGVKD. The CDR3 has 14 residues. The chain's CDR3 is CAISEGARNEKLFF. CDR3 sequence (DNA): TGTGCCATCAGTGAGGGGGCTAGGAATGAAAAACTGTTTTTT.

The V gene is TRBV18, the J gene TRBJ2-5; maybe TRBD2 (6 bases). The CDR3 runs to 13 residues. Trimming removed 8 bases from V and 5 bases from J, with 15 bases in between. Germline lookup yields CDR1 KGHSH and CDR2 LQKENI. The CDR3 is CASTLARDETQYF. The CDR3 nucleotides read TGTGCCAGCACCCTAGCGCGGGATGAGACCCAGTACTTC.

The rearrangement links TRBV4-1 to TRBJ1-2; weak D call: TRBD1 (6 bases). From germline, CDR1 is MGHRA and CDR2 YSYEKL. Trimming shortened V by 2 bases and J by 4 bases, and 17 bases separated the two germline ends. This CDR3 contains 16 residues. The CDR3 DNA sequence: TGCGCCAGCAGCCAAAGTGGCCAGGGGAGCGGCTATGGCTACACCTTC. Translation: CASSQSGQGSGYGYTF.

The V call is TRBV11-2, the J call TRBJ2-7; a possible D gene is TRBD1 (6 bases). Looked up from germline, CDR1 is SGHAT and CDR2 is FQNNGV. The germline V and J ends were trimmed by 3 bases and 4 bases, with 13 bases remaining between them. CDR3 length: 14 amino acids. As DNA, the CDR3 is TGTGCCAGCAGCTTCGGACAGCTCGTTTACGAGCAGTACTTC. Protein: CASSFGQLVYEQYF.

This chain connects TRBV28 to TRBJ1-1; D is ambiguous. Germline-derived CDR1 and CDR2 are MDHEN and SYDVKM. Trimming removed 6 bases at V and 8 bases at J, with 7 bases between. This CDR3 comprises 10 residues. CDR3 DNA: TGTGCCAGCAGGAGAAGAGAAGCTTTCTTT. Its protein is CASRRREAFF.

This chain uses TRBV29-1 with TRBJ1-4; D unresolved. The CDR3 runs 13 residues. Trimming cost V 7 bases and J 3 bases, with 12 bases left between them. Germline V CDR1 and CDR2: SQVTM, ANQGSEA. The CDR3 loop is CSALEDPNEKLFF. The DNA of the CDR3 is TGCAGCGCCCTGGAGGATCCTAATGAAAAACTGTTTTTT.

The V and J genes are TRBV9 and TRBJ2-3, with TRBD2 as a possible D gene (5 bases). The CDR3 length is 15 residues. V was trimmed by 2 bases and J by 4 bases, leaving 14 bases between them. Germline V gene lookup returns CDR1 SGDLS and CDR2 YYNGEE. CDR3 DNA: TGTGCCAGCAGCGTTACTAGTATGTTCGCAGATACGCAGTATTTT. It encodes CASSVTSMFADTQYF.

This CDR3 is CASSQQGRVDSEAFF. The DNA for the CDR3 is TGTGCCAGCTCCCAACAGGGGCGGGTCGACTCTGAAGCTTTCTTT. The J gene is TRBJ1-1, the V gene TRBV18; 7 bases map to TRBD1. The V and J ends lost 6 bases and 6 bases, in that order; junction bases with no gene match: 13. CDR3 length equals 15 residues. CDR1 and CDR2 from the germline V gene are KGHSH and LQKENI.

The chain carries TRBV10-1 and TRBJ2-1, with TRBD1 as a possible D gene (5 bases). Trimming pared 4 bases from V and 6 bases from J, leaving 13 bases between. This CDR3 has 14 residues. CDR1 is WNHNN and CDR2 is SYGVQD in the germline V gene (reference sequence). The CDR3 reads CASSVQGRINEQFF. The CDR3 DNA reads TGCGCCAGCAGTGTCCAGGGTAGGATCAATGAGCAGTTCTTC.

The chain employs TRBV6-5 and TRBJ2-5, with D perhaps TRBD2 (6 bases). The CDR3 sequence is 14 residues long. The germline gives CDR1 MNHEY, CDR2 SVGAGI. Trimming removed 7 bases at V and 7 bases at J, with 19 bases between. This CDR3 is CASTPFRVGGTQYF. In nucleotides, the CDR3 is TGTGCCAGCACCCCGTTTAGGGTGGGGGGGACCCAGTACTTC.

The chain recombines TRBV28 with TRBJ1-2, with 12 bases matching TRBD1. The V gene's germline CDR1 is MDHEN and CDR2 SYDVKM. The CDR3 length is 16 residues. After removal of 5 bases from V and 4 bases from J, the junction contained 8 bases not matched to a gene. DNA of the CDR3: TGTGCCAGCAGTCTAGGGACAGGGGGCCCTTTCTATGGCTACACCTTC. It yields the protein CASSLGTGGPFYGYTF.

The V gene is TRBV2, the J gene TRBJ1-5, with no clear D. This CDR3 has 13 residues. Between the trimmed V and J ends, which lost 7 bases and 4 bases, there was a span of 11 bases. From germline, CDR1 is SNHLY and CDR2 FYNNEI. The CDR3 here is CASKGRGNQPQHF. The DNA for the CDR3 is TGTGCCAGCAAAGGGAGAGGTAATCAGCCCCAGCATTTT.

This chain joins TRBV19 and TRBJ1-5, with D possibly being TRBD1 (6 bases). CDR3 length: 18 residues. CDR1 LNHDA and CDR2 SQIVND come from the germline V gene (reference sequence). Trimming cost V 0 bases and J 3 bases, with 18 bases left between them. CDR3 loop: CASSIDHGTSQVNQPQHF. CDR3 sequence (DNA): TGTGCCAGTAGTATAGATCATGGGACATCGCAAGTCAATCAGCCCCAGCATTTT. Full variable domain (rest looked up from reference TRBV19 and TRBJ1-5): DGGITQSPKYLFRKEGQNVTLSCEQNLNHDAMYWYRQDPGQGLRLIYYSQIVNDFQKGDIAEGYSVSREKKESFPLTVTSAQKNPTAFYLCASSIDHGTSQVNQPQHFGDGTRLSIL.

This clone has a handful of counts. This chain joins TRBV2 and TRBJ2-5, with 7 bases fitting TRBD2. Germline assignment: CDR1 SNHLY and CDR2 FYNNEI. The V segment lost 5 bases and the J segment 2 bases; nucleotides outside the gene matches: 11. The length of the CDR3 is 16 residues. In DNA, the CDR3 is TGTGCCAGCAGTCCCCTAAGTTGGGGGGGGCAAGAGACCCAGTACTTC. This encodes CASSPLSWGGQETQYF. Complete variable domain (other parts from reference TRBV2 and TRBJ2-5): EPEVTQTPSHQVTQMGQEVILRCVPISNHLYFYWYRQILGQKVEFLVSFYNNEISEKSEIFDDQFSVERPDGSNFTLKIRSTKLEDSAMYFCASSPLSWGGQETQYFGPGTRLLVL.

This chain joins TRBV6-5 and TRBJ1-3; 7 bases are shared with TRBD1. The CDR3 has 12 amino acids. The junction had 3 bases not matched to a gene; V was cut back by 9 bases and J by 4 bases. Germline V lookup: CDR1 MNHEY, CDR2 SVGAGI. CDR3 in amino acids: CASGTEGNTIYF. The CDR3 DNA reads as TGTGCCAGTGGGACAGAGGGAAACACCATATATTTT.

The rearrangement uses TRBV29-1 and TRBJ2-7, with 8 bases that match TRBD1. V shed 7 bases, J shed 7 bases, and the junction held 6 bases outside the gene matches. From germline, CDR1 is SQVTM and CDR2 ANQGSEA. The CDR3 totals 11 residues. The DNA of the CDR3 is TGCAGCGGAGGGACAGGAGGGGAGCAGTACTTC. Amino acids: CSGGTGGEQYF.

The chain has TRBV25-1 and TRBJ1-1, with D perhaps matching TRBD1 (5 bases). The germline V gene encodes CDR1 MGHDK and CDR2 SYGVNS. The CDR3 runs to 14 residues. V gave up 1 base and J gave up 1 base, with 7 bases separating them. CDR3 coding DNA: TGTGCCAGCAGTGAATGGGGCGAGAACACTGAAGCTTTCTTT. Its translation: CASSEWGENTEAFF. Supplemented by reference TRBV25-1 and TRBJ1-1, the full variable domain reads EADIYQTPRYLVIGTGKKITLECSQTMGHDKMYWYQQDPGMELHLIHYSYGVNSTEKGDLSSESTVSRIRTEHFPLTLESARPSHTSQYLCASSEWGENTEAFFGQGTRLTVV.

V usage is TRBV7-3 and J usage is TRBJ2-6; 7 bases agree with TRBD1. This CDR3 spans 17 amino acids. With 5 bases clipped from V and 4 bases from J, the junction kept 11 bases outside the gene matches. CDR1 is SGHTA, CDR2 FQGTGA, per germline. The CDR3 region has the DNA TGTGCCAGCAGCACCCCGAAGGGGGCGCAAGGGGCCAACGTCCTGACTTTC. Its protein product is CASSTPKGAQGANVLTF.